A selection of T cell receptor beta chains follows, all from one sample in a study of blood T cell repertoires in COVID-19. Profiled with immunoSEQ multiplex PCR; TCRdb holds only in-frame clones, not every one. The table has about 160,000 clones, less than 85% seen once. The sample was peripheral blood. All receptors come from a woman older than 75 with active or convalescent COVID-19. The CDR3 runs from the conserved cysteine through the conserved F or W.

>TRBJ1-4|TRBV18
CASSPSTGWVRELFF
>TRBJ2-2|TRBV9
CASSATTAPNTGELFF
>TRBJ2-5|TRBV9
CASSVSGSDLETQYF
>TRBJ1-1|TRBV25-1
CASRETGAWTEAFF
>TRBJ1-5|TRBV2
CASRGQHSNQPQHF
>TRBJ2-7|TRBV12-3/TRBV12-4
CAIRTSGTVEQYF
>TRBJ1-4|TRBV7-9
CASSTLGGVNEKLFF
>TRBJ1-2|TRBV20-1
CSASTGGASYGYTF
>TRBJ1-1|TRBV5-4
CASSFKLQVSLPEAFF
>TRBJ1-1|TRBV7-3
CASSLTGPQGTEAFF
>TRBJ2-7|TRBV7-9
CASSRVDEQYF
>TRBJ2-6|TRBV18
CASSPQQGDGANVLTF
>TRBJ2-1|TRBV5-1
CASSIHNEQFF
>TRBJ2-7|TRBV11-2
CASSTTGGIYEQYF
>TRBJ1-1|TRBV7-9
CASSVQPPQGAAFF
>TRBJ1-6|TRBV6-5
CASSQSTYSSPLHF
>TRBJ2-1|TRBV2
CASSLASYNEQFF
>TRBJ2-7|TRBV5-6
CASSFGGSYEQYF
>TRBJ2-1|TRBV2
CASSEPVYNEQFF
>TRBJ2-3|TRBV5-1
CASSLAGSSGGTDTQYF
>TRBJ2-3|TRBV11-2
CASSPNGLASDTQYF
>TRBJ2-1|TRBV30
CAWSNRGLYNEQFF
>TRBJ2-1|TRBV11-2
CASSISSRNEQFF
>TRBJ2-3|TRBV28
CASSLRGLAGTDTQYF
>TRBJ2-1|TRBV4-2
CASSQEGSLNEQFF
>TRBJ1-5|TRBV12-3/TRBV12-4
CASNRDTYQPQHF